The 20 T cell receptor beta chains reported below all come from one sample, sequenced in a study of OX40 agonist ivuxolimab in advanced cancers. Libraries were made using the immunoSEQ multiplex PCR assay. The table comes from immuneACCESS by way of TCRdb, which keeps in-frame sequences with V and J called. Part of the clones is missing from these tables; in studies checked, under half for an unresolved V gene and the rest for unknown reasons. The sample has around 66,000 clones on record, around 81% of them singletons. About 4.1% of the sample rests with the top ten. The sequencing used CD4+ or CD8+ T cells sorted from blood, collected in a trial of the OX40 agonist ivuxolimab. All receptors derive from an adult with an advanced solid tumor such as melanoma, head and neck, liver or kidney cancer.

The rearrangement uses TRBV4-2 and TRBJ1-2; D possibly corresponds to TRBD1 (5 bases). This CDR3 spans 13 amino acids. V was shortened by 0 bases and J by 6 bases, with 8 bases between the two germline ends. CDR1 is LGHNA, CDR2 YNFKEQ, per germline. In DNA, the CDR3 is TGTGCCAGCAGCCAAGAAGGGGTGAATGGCTACACCTTC. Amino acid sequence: CASSQEGVNGYTF.

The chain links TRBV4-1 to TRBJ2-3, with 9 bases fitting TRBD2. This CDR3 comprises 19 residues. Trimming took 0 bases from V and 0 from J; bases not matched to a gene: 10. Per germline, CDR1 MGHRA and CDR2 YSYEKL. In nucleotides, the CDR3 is TGCGCCAGCAGCCAAGATTGGAGTAGCGGGGGATCTAGCACAGATACGCAGTATTTT. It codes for CASSQDWSSGGSSTDTQYF.

CDR3: CASSLNPRTGGTEAFF. The CDR3 coding sequence is TGTGCCAGCAGCTTAAATCCGCGTACGGGGGGCACTGAAGCTTTCTTT. The chain has TRBV7-9 and TRBJ1-1, with a tentative D call TRBD1 (5 bases). Germline V CDR1 and CDR2: SEHNR, FQNEAQ (reference sequence). The CDR3 sequence is 16 residues long. V was clipped by 2 bases and J by 4 bases, with 17 bases between them.

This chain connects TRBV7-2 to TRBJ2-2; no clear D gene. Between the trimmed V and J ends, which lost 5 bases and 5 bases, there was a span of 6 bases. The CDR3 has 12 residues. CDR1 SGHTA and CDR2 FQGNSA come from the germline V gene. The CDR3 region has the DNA TGTGCCAGCAGCCCCCAAACCGGGGAGCTGTTTTTT. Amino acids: CASSPQTGELFF.

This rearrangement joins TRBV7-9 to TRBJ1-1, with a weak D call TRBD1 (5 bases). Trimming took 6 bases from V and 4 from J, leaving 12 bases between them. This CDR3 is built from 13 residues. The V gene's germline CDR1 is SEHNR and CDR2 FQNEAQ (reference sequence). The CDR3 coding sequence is TGTGCCAGCAGTGGGACCGACTCCACTGAAGCTTTCTTT. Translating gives CASSGTDSTEAFF.

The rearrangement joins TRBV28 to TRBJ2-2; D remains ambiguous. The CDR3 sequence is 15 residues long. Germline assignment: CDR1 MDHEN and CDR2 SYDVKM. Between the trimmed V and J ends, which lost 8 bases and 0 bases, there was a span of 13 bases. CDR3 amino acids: CASCIQTANTGELFF. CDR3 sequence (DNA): TGTGCCAGCTGTATCCAGACGGCGAACACCGGGGAGCTGTTTTTT.

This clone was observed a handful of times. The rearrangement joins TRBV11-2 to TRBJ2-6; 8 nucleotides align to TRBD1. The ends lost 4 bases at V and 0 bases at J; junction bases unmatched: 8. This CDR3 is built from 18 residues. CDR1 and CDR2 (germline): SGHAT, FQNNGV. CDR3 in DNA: TGTGCCAGCAGCTATCCGGGACAGGACAGCTCTGGGGCCAACGTCCTGACTTTC. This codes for CASSYPGQDSSGANVLTF.

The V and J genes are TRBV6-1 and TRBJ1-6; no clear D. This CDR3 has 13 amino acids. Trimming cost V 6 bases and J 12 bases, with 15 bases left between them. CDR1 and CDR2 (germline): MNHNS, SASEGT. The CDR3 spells CASREHPVEPLHF. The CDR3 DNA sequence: TGTGCCAGCAGAGAACATCCCGTAGAACCCCTCCACTTT.

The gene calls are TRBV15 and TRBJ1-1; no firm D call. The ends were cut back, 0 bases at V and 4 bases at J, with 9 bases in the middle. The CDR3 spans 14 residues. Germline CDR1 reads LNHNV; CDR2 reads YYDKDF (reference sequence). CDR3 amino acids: CATSRDLAITEAFF. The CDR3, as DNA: TGTGCCACCAGCAGAGATCTGGCGATCACTGAAGCTTTCTTT.

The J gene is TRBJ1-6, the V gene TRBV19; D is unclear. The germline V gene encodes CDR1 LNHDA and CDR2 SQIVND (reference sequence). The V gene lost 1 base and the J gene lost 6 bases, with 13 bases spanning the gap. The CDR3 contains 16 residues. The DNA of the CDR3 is TGTGCCAGTAGTATAGTCATGTCGGGGTTTAATTCACCCCTCCACTTT. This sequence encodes CASSIVMSGFNSPLHF.

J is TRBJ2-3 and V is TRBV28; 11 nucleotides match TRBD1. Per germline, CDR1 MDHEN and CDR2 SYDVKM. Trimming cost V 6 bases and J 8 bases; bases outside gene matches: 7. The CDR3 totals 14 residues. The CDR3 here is CASRAGQGVGTQYF. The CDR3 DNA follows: TGTGCCAGCAGGGCGGGACAGGGGGTTGGTACGCAGTATTTT.

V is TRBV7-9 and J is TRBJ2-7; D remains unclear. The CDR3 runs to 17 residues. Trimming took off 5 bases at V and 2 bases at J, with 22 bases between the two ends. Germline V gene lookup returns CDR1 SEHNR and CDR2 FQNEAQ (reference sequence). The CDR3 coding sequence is TGTGCCAGCAGCCCTAAGCACAGACTCCCGCCAGCCTACGAGCAGTACTTC. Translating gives CASSPKHRLPPAYEQYF.

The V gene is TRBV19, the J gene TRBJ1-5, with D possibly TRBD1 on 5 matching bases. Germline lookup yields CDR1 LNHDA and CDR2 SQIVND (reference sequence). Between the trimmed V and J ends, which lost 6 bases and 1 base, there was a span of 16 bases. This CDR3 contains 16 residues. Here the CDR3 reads CASRRWPGQSNQPQHF. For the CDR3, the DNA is TGTGCCAGTAGACGGTGGCCGGGGCAAAGCAATCAGCCCCAGCATTTT. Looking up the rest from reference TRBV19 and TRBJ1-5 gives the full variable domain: DGGITQSPKYLFRKEGQNVTLSCEQNLNHDAMYWYRQDPGQGLRLIYYSQIVNDFQKGDIAEGYSVSREKKESFPLTVTSAQKNPTAFYLCASRRWPGQSNQPQHFGDGTRLSIL.

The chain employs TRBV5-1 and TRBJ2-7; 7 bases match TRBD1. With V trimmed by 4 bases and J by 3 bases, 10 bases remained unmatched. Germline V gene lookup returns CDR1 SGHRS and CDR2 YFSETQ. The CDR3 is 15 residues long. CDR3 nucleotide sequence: TGCGCCAGCAGCCGAGGGGGCGCGCCGAGCTACGAGCAGTACTTC. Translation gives CASSRGGAPSYEQYF. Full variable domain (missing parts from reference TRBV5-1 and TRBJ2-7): KAGVTQTPRYLIKTRGQQVTLSCSPISGHRSVSWYQQTPGQGLQFLFEYFSETQRNKGNFPGRFSGRQFSNSRSEMNVSTLELGDSALYLCASSRGGAPSYEQYFGPGTRLTVT.

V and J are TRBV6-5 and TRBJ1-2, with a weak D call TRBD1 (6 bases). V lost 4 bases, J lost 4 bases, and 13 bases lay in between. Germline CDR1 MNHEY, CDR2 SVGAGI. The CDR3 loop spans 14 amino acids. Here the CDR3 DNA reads TGTGCCAGCAGTTTAGCCGGGACAAGCTATGGCTACACCTTC. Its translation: CASSLAGTSYGYTF.

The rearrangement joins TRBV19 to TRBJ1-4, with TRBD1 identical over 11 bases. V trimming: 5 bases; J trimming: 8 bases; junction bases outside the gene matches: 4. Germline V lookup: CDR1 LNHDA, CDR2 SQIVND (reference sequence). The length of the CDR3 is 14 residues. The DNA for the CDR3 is TGTGCCAGTAGTGGGGACAGGGGGTACGAAAAACTGTTTTTT. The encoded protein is CASSGDRGYEKLFF.

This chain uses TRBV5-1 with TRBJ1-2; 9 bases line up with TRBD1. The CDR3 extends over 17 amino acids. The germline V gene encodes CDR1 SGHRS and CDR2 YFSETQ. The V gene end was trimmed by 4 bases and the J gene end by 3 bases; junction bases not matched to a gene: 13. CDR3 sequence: CASSASSTGGRDYGYTF. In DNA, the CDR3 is TGCGCCAGCAGCGCTTCCTCGACAGGGGGTAGGGACTATGGCTACACCTTC.

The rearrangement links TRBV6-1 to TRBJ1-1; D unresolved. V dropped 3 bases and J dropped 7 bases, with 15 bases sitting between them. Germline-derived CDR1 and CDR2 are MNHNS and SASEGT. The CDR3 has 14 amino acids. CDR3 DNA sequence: TGTGCCAGCAGTGACCGGTGGACGCGGCGTGAAGCTTTCTTT. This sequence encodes CASSDRWTRREAFF.

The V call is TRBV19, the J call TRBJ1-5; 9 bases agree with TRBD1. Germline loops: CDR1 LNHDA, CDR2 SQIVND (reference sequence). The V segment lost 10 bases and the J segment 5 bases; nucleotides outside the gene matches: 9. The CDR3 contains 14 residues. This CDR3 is CATSGTGQYQPQHF. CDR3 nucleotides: TGTGCCACTTCCGGGACAGGGCAATATCAGCCCCAGCATTTT.

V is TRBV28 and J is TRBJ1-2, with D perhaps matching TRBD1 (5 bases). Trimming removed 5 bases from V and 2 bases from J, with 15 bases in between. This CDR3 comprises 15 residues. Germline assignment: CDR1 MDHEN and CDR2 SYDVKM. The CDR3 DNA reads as TGTGCCAGCAGTCCCCCGGGACCGGGAAACTATGGCTACACCTTC. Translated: CASSPPGPGNYGYTF.